The rows below give T cell receptor beta chains drawn from one sample of a study of siplizumab effects on memory and regulatory T cells. The assay was immunoSEQ multiplex PCR, and TCRdb's table has in-frame clones only and misses some. Of roughly 120,000 clones listed, 90% to 95% are singletons. Sequenced material: non-Treg CD4+ T cells sorted from blood. The receptor source for this set is a human donor in good health. CDR3s include the opening cysteine and the closing phenylalanine or tryptophan. The D gene is left open where the match is weak. The size entry is marked missing in some rows and otherwise reads once, few, many or a size class.

j_call v_call clone_size cdr3_length d_call cdr3_aa cdr3_nt
TRBJ2-5 TRBV7-2 - 16 TRBD2 CASSLVLAGGQETQYF TGTGCCAGCAGCTTAGTTCTAGCGGGGGGGCAAGAGACCCAGTACTTC
TRBJ1-2 TRBV13 once 16 TRBD1 CASSRGSGQGAVGYTF TGTGCCAGCAGCCGAGGGTCGGGACAGGGGGCGGTTGGCTACACCTTC
TRBJ2-2 TRBV18 - 16 - CASSPSSVGVTGELFF TGTGCCAGCTCACCGTCTAGCGTGGGTGTTACCGGGGAGCTGTTTTTT
TRBJ1-2 TRBV19 - 12 - CASSLQGHGYTF TGTGCCAGTAGTCTTCAGGGGCATGGCTACACCTTC
TRBJ2-5 TRBV2 - 12 - CASSVVRETQYF TGTGCCAGCAGTGTAGTCCGAGAGACCCAGTACTTC
TRBJ2-7 TRBV18 - 16 TRBD2 CASSPPSGGFFREQYF TGTGCCAGCTCACCACCGTCGGGAGGGTTCTTTAGGGAGCAGTACTTC
TRBJ2-3 TRBV5-4 - 17 TRBD2 CASSLRLAGGNTDTQYF TGTGCCAGCAGCCTAAGACTAGCGGGGGGGAACACAGATACGCAGTATTTT
TRBJ2-3 TRBV18 - 16 TRBD2 CASSPSIAGGSQTQYF TGTGCCAGCTCACCCTCAATAGCGGGGGGTTCCCAGACGCAGTATTTT
TRBJ2-6 TRBV5-1 once 17 TRBD1 CASSLTGTGSGANVLTF TGCGCCAGCAGCCTTACCGGGACAGGGTCTGGGGCCAACGTCCTGACTTTC
TRBJ2-3 TRBV2 - 12 TRBD2 CASRRGGDTQYF TGTGCCAGCAGGCGGGGGGGCGATACGCAGTATTTT
TRBJ2-7 TRBV11-2 - 14 TRBD1 CASRRTGGTYEQYF TGTGCCAGCAGACGGACAGGGGGAACCTACGAGCAGTACTTC
TRBJ2-5 TRBV13 - 17 TRBD2 CASSATGLAGMEETQYF TGTGCCAGCAGCGCTACCGGACTAGCGGGGATGGAAGAGACCCAGTACTTC
TRBJ2-3 TRBV9 - 16 TRBD1 CASSVRQGGGTDTQYF TGTGCCAGCAGCGTACGTCAAGGGGGCGGCACAGATACGCAGTATTTT
TRBJ1-1 TRBV5-4 few 13 - CASSLAQGAEAFF TGTGCCAGCAGCTTGGCGCAAGGGGCTGAAGCTTTCTTT
TRBJ2-3 TRBV11-2 - 16 - CASSLNPGGDTDTQYF TGTGCCAGCAGCTTAAACCCGGGTGGGGACACAGATACGCAGTATTTT
TRBJ1-3 TRBV4-1 - 15 - CASSPPAGERNTIYF TGCGCCAGCAGCCCCCCGGCCGGGGAGAGAAACACCATATATTTT
TRBJ2-2 TRBV4-1 - 19 TRBD2 CASSQDAVAGGRAAGELFF TGCGCCAGCAGCCAAGATGCGGTAGCGGGAGGGCGGGCGGCCGGGGAGCTGTTTTTT
TRBJ2-7 TRBV7-9 - 15 TRBD1 CASSFPPGGSYEQYF TGTGCCAGCAGCTTCCCTCCAGGGGGATCCTACGAGCAGTACTTC
TRBJ2-1 TRBV18 - 17 TRBD2 CASSPLQAGGGLGEQFF TGTGCCAGCTCACCACTTCAAGCGGGAGGGGGTCTGGGTGAGCAGTTCTTC
TRBJ1-3 TRBV18 - 17 - CASSPPRPPRSGNTIYF TGTGCCAGCTCACCACCGAGGCCCCCGAGGAGCGGAAACACCATATATTTT
TRBJ1-2 TRBV5-1 - 16 TRBD1 CASSLFSGGLDYGYTF TGCGCCAGCAGCTTGTTCTCAGGGGGCTTGGACTATGGCTACACCTTC
TRBJ1-2 TRBV27 once 13 - CASRSGGLGGYTF TGTGCCAGCAGATCTGGGGGGTTGGGTGGCTACACCTTC
TRBJ1-1 TRBV19 few 16 TRBD1 CASSPQTGKTNTEAFF TGTGCCAGTAGTCCCCAGACAGGGAAGACGAACACTGAAGCTTTCTTT
TRBJ1-1 TRBV6-6 - 14 TRBD1 CASRSGGTGEKAFF TGTGCCAGCAGATCCGGGGGGACAGGGGAGAAAGCTTTCTTT
TRBJ2-3 TRBV6-5 - 13 - CASSYGHPDTQYF TGTGCCAGCAGTTACGGCCACCCAGATACGCAGTATTTT
TRBJ2-5 TRBV5-1 - 14 TRBD1 CASSSRGLEETQYF TGCGCCAGCAGCTCGAGGGGGCTTGAAGAGACCCAGTACTTC
TRBJ1-1 TRBV6-6 - 16 - CASSYTTGHSNTEAFF TGTGCCAGCAGTTACACCACGGGACATTCGAACACTGAAGCTTTCTTT
TRBJ2-3 TRBV6-5 - 13 - CASGRQSTDTQYF TGTGCCAGCGGCAGACAGTCTACAGATACGCAGTATTTT
TRBJ2-7 TRBV18 - 15 TRBD1 CASSPPGQGADEQYF TGTGCCAGCTCACCCCCGGGACAGGGGGCTGACGAGCAGTACTTC
TRBJ2-1 TRBV5-6 - 16 - CASSSRTDLSYNEQFF TGTGCCAGCAGCTCCCGGACGGATCTCTCCTACAATGAGCAGTTCTTC
TRBJ2-3 TRBV29-1 - 12 - CSVERGTDTQYF TGCAGCGTTGAACGAGGGACAGATACGCAGTATTTT
TRBJ2-3 TRBV21-1 once 15 - CASSARWGSTDTQYF TGTGCCAGCAGCGCACGGTGGGGGAGCACAGATACGCAGTATTTT
TRBJ2-7 TRBV6-6 once 15 - CASSYEEPSSYEQYF TGTGCCAGCAGTTACGAGGAACCTAGCTCCTACGAGCAGTACTTC
TRBJ1-1 TRBV19 - 13 - CASTDGGRTEAFF TGTGCCAGTACCGACGGGGGAAGGACTGAAGCTTTCTTT
TRBJ2-5 TRBV6-6 - 11 - CASSYDETQYF TGTGCCAGCAGTTACGACGAGACCCAGTACTTC
TRBJ1-1 TRBV7-6 - 18 TRBD1 CASSLGPGQGARNTEAFF TGTGCCAGCAGCTTAGGGCCGGGACAGGGGGCAAGGAACACTGAAGCTTTCTTT
TRBJ2-3 TRBV11-2 - 12 - CASSLNSDTQYF TGTGCCAGCAGCTTAAATTCAGATACGCAGTATTTT
TRBJ1-5 TRBV30 - 14 - CAWSQHDSNQPQHF TGTGCCTGGAGTCAACACGATAGCAATCAGCCCCAGCATTTT
TRBJ2-5 TRBV4-1 - 16 TRBD1 CASSQETGGPQETQYF TGCGCCAGCAGCCAAGAAACAGGGGGCCCCCAAGAGACCCAGTACTTC
TRBJ2-3 TRBV6-5 - 12 - CASSQRTDTQYF TGTGCCAGCAGCCAACGCACAGATACGCAGTATTTT
TRBJ1-3 TRBV18 - 16 - CASSPRKGHDGNTIYF TGTGCCAGCTCACCACGGAAAGGGCACGATGGAAACACCATATATTTT
TRBJ1-4 TRBV5-1 - 14 - CASSLGSADEKLFF TGCGCCAGCAGCCTGGGGTCGGCCGATGAAAAACTGTTTTTT